One and the same sample provided the 13 T cell receptor beta chains below, sequenced in a study of cytomegalovirus exposure and HLA in healthy donors (dated by TCRdb to 2016 to 2017). Library construction relied on the immunoSEQ multiplex PCR assay. For the multiplex PCR, a mixture combining 60 forward primers for TCR Vbeta segments and 13 reverse primers for TCR Jbeta segments was used. This is the immuneACCESS table as TCRdb keeps it, with only in-frame sequences that have V and J called. A part of the clones is gone; compared with another copy, unresolved V genes explain less than half, and the rest is unexplained. This sample holds about 150,000 clones; approximately 86% were observed only once. The ten most abundant clones make up under 8% of the sample. The sample taken for sequencing was PBMCs. Receptor source: a woman in her 50s in good health and CMV-seropositive.

This clone was detected a few times. This rearrangement joins TRBV29-1 to TRBJ2-7, with TRBD2 identical over 14 bases. Germline trimming cut 5 bases from V and 1 base from J; bases unmatched to any gene: 7. The germline V gene encodes CDR1 SQVTM and CDR2 ANQGSEA. The CDR3 sequence is 16 residues long. The CDR3 loop is CSVRTSGGTRSYEQYF. CDR3 DNA: TGCAGCGTTAGGACTAGCGGGGGGACCAGGTCCTACGAGCAGTACTTC.

The genes are TRBV30 and TRBJ1-2, with D possibly TRBD1 on 5 matching bases. Germline CDR1 and CDR2: GTSNPN and SVGIG (reference sequence). This CDR3 contains 14 residues. Deletions cut 4 bases from V and 6 bases from J, with 18 bases between. The CDR3 loop is CAWTDPRGADGYTF. The DNA of the CDR3 is TGTGCCTGGACTGATCCGCGGGGCGCTGATGGCTACACCTTC.

The rearrangement joins TRBV5-1 to TRBJ2-7; TRBD1 agrees at 8 bases. This CDR3 region has 16 residues. V was clipped by 0 bases and J by 2 bases; unmatched bases: 7. Germline values: CDR1 SGHRS, CDR2 YFSETQ. Written as DNA, the CDR3 is TGCGCCAGCAGCTTGGGAATGACAGGGGTTACCTACGAGCAGTACTTC. Its protein is CASSLGMTGVTYEQYF. The full variable domain, completed using reference TRBV5-1 and TRBJ2-7, is KAGVTQTPRYLIKTRGQQVTLSCSPISGHRSVSWYQQTPGQGLQFLFEYFSETQRNKGNFPGRFSGRQFSNSRSEMNVSTLELGDSALYLCASSLGMTGVTYEQYFGPGTRLTVT.

A single count supports this clone. V and J are TRBV29-1 and TRBJ1-2, with D possibly being TRBD1 (6 bases). CDR3 length: 14 amino acids. V was cut by 5 bases and J by 0 bases, with 13 bases left in between. Germline lookup yields CDR1 SQVTM and CDR2 ANQGSEA. Written as DNA, the CDR3 is TGCAGCGTTCTGACAGGCCAAGCTAACTATGGCTACACCTTC. This sequence encodes CSVLTGQANYGYTF.

V gene TRBV6-5 combines with J gene TRBJ2-7, with D possibly matching TRBD2 (6 bases). The V gene's germline CDR1 is MNHEY and CDR2 SVGAGI. The CDR3 loop spans 14 amino acids. V lost 6 bases to trimming and J lost 0 bases, with 12 bases between them. As DNA, the CDR3 is TGTGCCAGCAGGAGGGACGGGAGCTCCTACGAGCAGTACTTC. It is translated as CASRRDGSSYEQYF.

To note about this clone: The junction departs from germline at one end; a sequencing error may be responsible. J is TRBJ2-7 and V is TRBV7-9, with 7 bases fitting TRBD2. Germline assignment: CDR1 SEHNR and CDR2 FQNEAQ (reference sequence). The CDR3 spans 14 residues. In nucleotides, the CDR3 is TGTTCCAGCAGCTTAGCTAGCGGCCCCTACGAGCAGTACTTC. Encoded protein: CSSSLASGPYEQYF.

This clone turned up a few times. The chain is built from TRBV7-9 and TRBJ2-1; 7 positions match TRBD2. This CDR3 has 14 residues. The germline gives CDR1 SEHNR, CDR2 FQNEAQ (reference sequence). V was pared by 4 bases and J by 8 bases, with 8 bases of the junction left unmatched. CDR3 residues: CASSSRTRGDEQFF. CDR3 coding DNA: TGTGCCAGCAGCTCCCGGACTAGGGGCGATGAGCAGTTCTTC.

The rearrangement joins TRBV6-1 to TRBJ1-1; D remains unclear. Germline-derived CDR1 and CDR2 are MNHNS and SASEGT. The V end was cut by 4 bases, the J end by 5 bases, with 8 bases between. The CDR3 consists of 12 residues. The CDR3 loop reads CASSGEYTEAFF. The CDR3 DNA follows: TGTGCCAGCAGTGGGGAGTATACTGAAGCTTTCTTT.

The chain couples TRBV7-3 to TRBJ1-1; D not certain. Trimming cost V 4 bases and J 2 bases, with 14 bases left between them. This CDR3 contains 15 residues. Germline assignment: CDR1 SGHTA and CDR2 FQGTGA. The CDR3 DNA is TGTGCCAGCAGCTCCTCCCCGGGTTCCAACACTGAAGCTTTCTTT. Its translation: CASSSSPGSNTEAFF.

This chain uses TRBV10-2 with TRBJ1-5; D gene uncertain. The V end lost 4 bases, the J end lost 6 bases, and 16 bases lay between the germline ends. Germline values: CDR1 WSHSY, CDR2 SAAADI. The CDR3 consists of 15 residues. The CDR3 DNA is TGCGCCAGCAGTGTGGGAGGGTCTGGCGGTCAGCCCCAGCATTTT. Protein sequence: CASSVGGSGGQPQHF.

This sequence joins TRBV27 and TRBJ1-4; D is unresolved. Germline V lookup: CDR1 MNHEY, CDR2 SMNVEV (reference sequence). V was clipped by 8 bases and J by 4 bases, with 23 bases between them. The CDR3 is 17 residues long. The CDR3 loop is CASRAGKGLRDNEKLFF. CDR3 nucleotides: TGTGCCAGCCGGGCCGGGAAAGGACTACGAGATAATGAAAAACTGTTTTTT.

V usage is TRBV7-9 and J usage is TRBJ2-3; 8 bases line up with TRBD2. CDR3 length: 15 residues. CDR1 is SEHNR and CDR2 is FQNEAQ in the germline V gene (reference sequence). V dropped 8 bases and J dropped 0; count of bases not matched to a gene: 7. The DNA of the CDR3 is TGTGCCAGCCAGGGCGGGGGGTCTAGCACAGATACGCAGTATTTT. The encoded protein is CASQGGGSSTDTQYF. The full variable domain, completed using reference TRBV7-9 and TRBJ2-3, is DTGVSQNPRHKITKRGQNVTFRCDPISEHNRLYWYRQTLGQGPEFLTYFQNEAQLEKSRLLSDRFSAERPKGSFSTLEIQRTEQGDSAMYLCASQGGGSSTDTQYFGPGTRLTVL.

This clone was picked up a small number of times. This chain joins TRBV7-9 and TRBJ2-1, with 7 bases lining up with TRBD1. Germline V gives CDR1 SEHNR, CDR2 FQNEAQ (reference sequence). CDR3 length equals 18 residues. V dropped 5 bases and J dropped 1; count of bases not matched to a gene: 14. CDR3 in DNA: TGTGCCAGCAGCCCCCCGACAGGGTGGGGTGGATCCTACAATGAGCAGTTCTTC. It codes for CASSPPTGWGGSYNEQFF.